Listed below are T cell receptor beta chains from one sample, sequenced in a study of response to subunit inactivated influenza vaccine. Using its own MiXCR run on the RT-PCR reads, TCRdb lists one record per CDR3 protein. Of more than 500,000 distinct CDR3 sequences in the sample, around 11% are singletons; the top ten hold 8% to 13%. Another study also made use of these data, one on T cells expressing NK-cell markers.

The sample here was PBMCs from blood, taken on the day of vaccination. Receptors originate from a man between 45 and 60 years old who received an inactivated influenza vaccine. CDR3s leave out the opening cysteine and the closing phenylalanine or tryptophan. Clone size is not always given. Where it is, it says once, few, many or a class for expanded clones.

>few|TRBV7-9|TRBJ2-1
ASSLSGSGGVHEQF
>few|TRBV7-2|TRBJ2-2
ASSRTSGGTNTGELF
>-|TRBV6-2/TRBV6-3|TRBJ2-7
ASRNTGLQY
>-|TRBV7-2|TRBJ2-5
ASSLMNSGQETQY
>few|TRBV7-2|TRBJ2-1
ASNPQSRHSYNEQF
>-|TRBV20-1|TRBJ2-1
SARDYKREAFYNEQF
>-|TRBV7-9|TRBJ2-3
ASSPGTSESTDTQY
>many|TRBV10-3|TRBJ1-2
AISETGQGYGYT
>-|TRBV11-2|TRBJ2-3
ASSSQIGLAGYRADTQY
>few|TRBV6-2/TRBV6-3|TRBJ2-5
ASSWDRGTRLGETQY
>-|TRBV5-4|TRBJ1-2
ASSLARGLYGYT
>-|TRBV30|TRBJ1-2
AWNRDKPYGYT
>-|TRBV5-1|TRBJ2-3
ASSFESNTDTQY
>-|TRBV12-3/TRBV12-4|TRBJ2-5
ASSLRQVSAETQY